This T cell receptor beta chain is drawn from a study of shared clonotypes between healthy human individuals. Study-level points and caveats: Despite large depth, sorted-subset datasets appeared incompletely sequenced. Researchers found naive subsets generally carried larger estimated richness than memory subsets.

Trimming at V came to 4 bases and at J to 0 bases, leaving 5 bases not matched to a gene. Germline CDR1 and CDR2: SGHRS and YFSETQ. The length of the CDR3 is 16 residues. Turning to this clone: What it binds is unknown.

Free of recent acute infections or vaccinations, the donors were healthy HIV-negative adults. Clones were read by immunoSEQ multiplex PCR, and TCRdb kept only the in-frame ones, dropping some. The data contain about 980,000 clones, approximately 80% of them singletons. Material for sequencing was memory CD4+ T cells sorted from blood. Noted subset: CD45RA-negative fraction. The TCR comes from a man between 18 and 35 years old in good health. The rearrangement joins TRBV5-1 to TRBJ1-3; 9 positions match TRBD1. The CDR3 coding sequence is TGCGCCAGCAGCCCGGGACAGGGCGCCTCTGGAAACACCATATATTTT. It translates to CASSPGQGASGNTIYF.